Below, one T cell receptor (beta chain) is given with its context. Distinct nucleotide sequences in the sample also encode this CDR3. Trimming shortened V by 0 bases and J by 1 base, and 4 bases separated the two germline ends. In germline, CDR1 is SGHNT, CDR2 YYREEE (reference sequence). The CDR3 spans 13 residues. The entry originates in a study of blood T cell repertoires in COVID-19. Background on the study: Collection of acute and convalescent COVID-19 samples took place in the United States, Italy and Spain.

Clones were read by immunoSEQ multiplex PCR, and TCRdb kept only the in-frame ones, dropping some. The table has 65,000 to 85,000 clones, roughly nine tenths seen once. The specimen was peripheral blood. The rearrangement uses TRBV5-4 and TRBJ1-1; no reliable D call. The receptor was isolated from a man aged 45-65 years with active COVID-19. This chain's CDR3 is CASSLEQNTEAFF. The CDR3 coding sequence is TGTGCCAGCAGCTTGGAACAGAACACTGAAGCTTTCTTT.